This TCR beta chain was obtained from a study of T-cell reconstitution after alpha-beta-depleted transplantation in children. Preparation of the TCRbeta library used unique molecular identifiers. One entry per CDR3 protein, called by TCRdb with MiXCR from the PCR reads. The sample consists of approximately 520,000 distinct CDR3 sequences, 30% to 35% of them appearing once. This clonotype was found many times. This CDR3 has 14 amino acids. The V and J ends lost 2 bases and 5 bases respectively, with 12 bases between them. The gene calls are TRBV12-3 or TRBV12-4 and TRBJ1-1, with D uncertain. This clonotype originated in a human donor who donated a stem cell graft to a child with aplastic anemia. Sequencing used PBMCs from the stem cell graft donor, obtained from the stem cell graft. Written as DNA, the CDR3 is TGTGCCAGCAGTTTAACCTCTCTTGGGACTGAAGCTTTCTTT. Amino acids: CASSLTSLGTEAFF.